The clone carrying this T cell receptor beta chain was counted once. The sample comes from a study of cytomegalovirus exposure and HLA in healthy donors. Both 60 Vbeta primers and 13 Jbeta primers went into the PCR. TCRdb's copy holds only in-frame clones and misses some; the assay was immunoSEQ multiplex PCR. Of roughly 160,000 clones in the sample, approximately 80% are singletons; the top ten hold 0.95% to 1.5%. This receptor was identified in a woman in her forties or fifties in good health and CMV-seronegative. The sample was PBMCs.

The CDR3 region has the DNA TGTGCCAGTAGGCCCGGGACTGCTTATTACAATGAGCAGTTCTTC. Amino acid sequence: CASRPGTAYYNEQFF. V usage is TRBV19 and J usage is TRBJ2-1, with a weak D call TRBD2 (6 bases). Trimming cost V 6 bases and J 4 bases, with 16 bases left between them. This CDR3 has 15 residues. Germline CDR1 is LNHDA and CDR2 is SQIVND (reference sequence). Full variable domain (missing parts from reference TRBV19 and TRBJ2-1): DGGITQSPKYLFRKEGQNVTLSCEQNLNHDAMYWYRQDPGQGLRLIYYSQIVNDFQKGDIAEGYSVSREKKESFPLTVTSAQKNPTAFYLCASRPGTAYYNEQFFGPGTRLTVL.